The 2 T cell receptor beta chains presented below share a single source sample, sequenced in a study of OX40 agonist ivuxolimab in advanced cancers. Assay: immunoSEQ multiplex PCR; the TCRdb copy retains only in-frame clones and omits some. The data hold some 42,000 clones, with around 87% observed a single time. The sequencing used CD4+ or CD8+ T cells sorted from blood, collected in a trial of the OX40 agonist ivuxolimab. The receptor set was obtained from an adult with an advanced solid tumor such as melanoma, head and neck, liver or kidney cancer.

The chain links TRBV18 to TRBJ2-2; no definite D call. Trimming removed 4 bases from V and 3 bases from J, with 3 bases in between. CDR1 is KGHSH, CDR2 LQKENI, per germline. The CDR3 extends over 12 amino acids. CDR3 amino acids: CASSLYTGELFF. In DNA, the CDR3 is TGTGCCAGCTCACTATACACCGGGGAGCTGTTTTTT.

The chain carries TRBV7-8 and TRBJ2-7; 8 nucleotides agree with TRBD1. The CDR3 has 15 amino acids. V lost 5 bases and J lost 4; bases outside the gene matches: 10. Per the germline V gene, CDR1 is SGHVS and CDR2 is FQNEAQ. The CDR3 nucleotides read TGTGCCAGCAGCACCGACAGGGGCGGGCCATACGAGCAGTACTTC. It encodes CASSTDRGGPYEQYF.